These 26 T cell receptor beta chains share one sample of origin, sequenced in a study of CD8 T cells in ankylosing spondylitis. Which antigens these TCRs recognize remains unknown. Study-level points and caveats: What appeared characteristic of ankylosing spondylitis blood was a TCR beta motif of fewer than ten highly homologous variants.

TCRdb independently ran MiXCR on the 5' RACE reads; one entry per CDR3 protein. The sample yields a few hundred thousand distinct CDR3 sequences, around 7.9% seen once. What was sequenced was blood, either unsorted or a sorted T cell fraction (not recorded which). These receptors were obtained from a male donor with ankylosing spondylitis.

There are many counts of this clonotype. The CDR3 is CASRGTRGDNEQFF. CDR3 nucleotides: TGTGCCAGCAGAGGGACTAGAGGGGACAATGAGCAGTTCTTC. V usage is TRBV11-2 and J usage is TRBJ2-1; 8 nucleotides line up with TRBD2. The CDR3 extends over 14 amino acids. V gave up 6 bases and J gave up 5 bases; unmatched junction bases: 6. Germline-derived CDR1 and CDR2 are SGHAT and FQNNGV. Variable domain in full (rest from reference TRBV11-2 and TRBJ2-1): EAGVAQSPRYKIIEKRQSVAFWCNPISGHATLYWYQQILGQGPKLLIQFQNNGVVDDSQLPKDRFSAERLKGVDSTLKIQPAKLEDSAVYLCASRGTRGDNEQFFGPGTRLTVL.

This clonotype was seen repeatedly, ten times or more. The genes are TRBV29-1 and TRBJ2-1, with 10 bases fitting TRBD1. This CDR3 comprises 14 residues. Germline V gene sequence: CDR1 SQVTM, CDR2 ANQGSEA. The V and J ends lost 4 bases and 2 bases, in that order; junction bases with no gene match: 2. This chain's CDR3 is CSVAGTGAYNEQFF. DNA of the CDR3: TGCAGCGTTGCCGGGACAGGGGCCTACAATGAGCAGTTCTTC.

Comments on this clonotype: A much larger clone differs from this one at a single base, so this may be a read error. This chain uses TRBV12-3 or TRBV12-4 with TRBJ2-1, with 12 bases aligning to TRBD2. This CDR3 has 16 residues. The CDR3 coding sequence is TGTGCCAGCGAAAGCCCCCTAGCGGGAGGGCCCTATGACCAGTTCTTC. Protein: CASESPLAGGPYDQFF.

This rearrangement joins TRBV30 to TRBJ2-7; TRBD1 agrees at 7 bases. The CDR3 extends over 13 amino acids. Germline assignment: CDR1 GTSNPN and CDR2 SVGIG (reference sequence). Trimming removed 4 bases from V and 2 bases from J; junction bases left unmatched: 5. This CDR3 reads CAWTGQTTYEQYF. The DNA of the CDR3 is TGTGCCTGGACGGGACAGACTACCTACGAGCAGTACTTC.

This clonotype was seen many times. The chain combines TRBV28 with TRBJ2-7, with no clear D. Trimming pared 3 bases from V and 2 bases from J, leaving 14 bases between. The germline V gene has CDR1 MDHEN and CDR2 SYDVKM. The CDR3 length is 15 residues. This chain's CDR3 is CASSFYVGPTYEQYF. The CDR3 DNA sequence: TGTGCCAGCAGTTTCTATGTCGGCCCGACCTACGAGCAGTACTTC.

Written as DNA, the CDR3 is TGTGCCAGCAGCCCAGCCGGGACAGTCTACGAGCAGTACTTC. It translates to CASSPAGTVYEQYF. The V call is TRBV7-9, the J call TRBJ2-7, with 7 positions matching TRBD1. This CDR3 is built from 14 residues. The trim removed 5 bases at V and 3 bases at J, leaving 7 bases unmatched. Germline CDR1 reads SEHNR; CDR2 reads FQNEAQ (reference sequence).

This clonotype was detected ten times or more. V is TRBV4-1 and J is TRBJ2-7; 7 bases are a match to TRBD1. The V and J ends lost 1 base and 7 bases, in that order; junction bases with no gene match: 10. The germline V gene has CDR1 MGHRA and CDR2 YSYEKL. The CDR3 is 15 residues long. In DNA, the CDR3 is TGCGCCAGCAGCCAAGTCTCCGGGACAGCGAGGGAGCAGTACTTC. Protein: CASSQVSGTAREQYF.

The chain uses TRBV11-2 and TRBJ2-2; D possibly corresponds to TRBD1 (6 bases). The CDR3 length is 15 residues. V was cut by 1 base and J by 6 bases, with 12 bases left in between. Germline V gene data show CDR1 as SGHAT and CDR2 as FQNNGV. CDR3 sequence reads: CASSLVWGRAGELFF. In DNA form, the CDR3 reads TGTGCCAGCAGCTTAGTTTGGGGGCGGGCCGGGGAGCTGTTTTTT. The full variable domain, in which reference TRBV11-2 and TRBJ2-2 provide the parts outside the CDR3, is EAGVAQSPRYKIIEKRQSVAFWCNPISGHATLYWYQQILGQGPKLLIQFQNNGVVDDSQLPKDRFSAERLKGVDSTLKIQPAKLEDSAVYLCASSLVWGRAGELFFGEGSRLTVL.

In its sample, this clonotype was seen many times. The chain has TRBV28 and TRBJ2-5; 7 positions agree with TRBD1. The CDR3 is 15 amino acids. The ends lost 1 base at V and 5 bases at J; junction bases unmatched: 7. CDR1 is MDHEN and CDR2 is SYDVKM in the germline V gene. This chain's CDR3 is CASSLSDRRLETQYF. DNA for the CDR3: TGTGCCAGCAGTTTATCGGACAGGCGGCTTGAGACCCAGTACTTC. The full variable domain, in which reference TRBV28 and TRBJ2-5 provide the parts outside the CDR3, is DVKVTQSSRYLVKRTGEKVFLECVQDMDHENMFWYRQDPGLGLRLIYFSYDVKMKEKGDIPEGYSVSREKKERFSLILESASTNQTSMYLCASSLSDRRLETQYFGPGTRLLVL.

This clonotype occurred a few times. The chain links TRBV10-2 to TRBJ2-1, with 13 bases lining up with TRBD2. J lost 3 bases, V lost 4 bases, and 3 bases had no gene match. Germline CDR1 WSHSY, CDR2 SAAADI. This CDR3 has 16 residues. The CDR3 loop is CASSGTSGGLYNEQFF. DNA of the CDR3: TGCGCCAGCAGTGGGACTAGCGGGGGCCTCTACAATGAGCAGTTCTTC.

This clonotype was observed many times. The CDR3 nucleotides are TGTGCCAGCAGTTTATCTTCGAGCTCCTACAATGAGCAGTTCTTC. This sequence encodes CASSLSSSSYNEQFF. The chain employs TRBV27 and TRBJ2-1; no definite D call. Germline V gives CDR1 MNHEY, CDR2 SMNVEV (reference sequence). V was trimmed by 0 bases and J by 0 bases, leaving 6 bases between them. The CDR3 has 15 amino acids.

In its sample, this clonotype was seen many times. V and J are TRBV6-5 and TRBJ2-1, with D possibly being TRBD2 (5 bases). The CDR3 sequence is 15 residues long. V lost 2 bases and J 4 bases, leaving 12 bases between the germline ends. CDR1 is MNHEY and CDR2 is SVGAGI in the germline V gene. The CDR3 DNA sequence: TGTGCCAGCAGTTACGGGAGAGTCGGTTACAATGAGCAGTTCTTC. Protein: CASSYGRVGYNEQFF.

This clonotype has a count of ten or more. The chain uses TRBV24-1 and TRBJ2-3, with 10 bases identical to TRBD1. Germline CDR1 and CDR2: KGHDR and SFDVKD. CDR3 size: 14 residues. V was pared by 10 bases and J by 4 bases, with 7 bases of the junction left unmatched. The CDR3 DNA follows: TGTGCCACACGTGGACAGGGGGAGGCAGATACGCAGTATTTT. It yields the protein CATRGQGEADTQYF.

This clonotype has a count of ten or more. The CDR3 loop is CAISEGTGYNEQFF. CDR3 nucleotide sequence: TGTGCCATCAGTGAGGGGACGGGATACAATGAGCAGTTCTTC. The rearrangement joins TRBV10-3 to TRBJ2-1; D may correspond to TRBD1 or TRBD2 (5 bases each). V was shortened by 2 bases and J by 4 bases, with 9 bases between the two germline ends. This CDR3 region has 14 residues. Germline V CDR1 and CDR2: ENHRY, SYGVKD.

There are many counts of this clonotype. The chain links TRBV4-3 to TRBJ2-7; TRBD1 or TRBD2 may be the D gene (5 bases each). Germline-derived CDR1 and CDR2 are LGHNA and YSLEER. V was cut by 0 bases and J by 6 bases, with 15 bases left in between. The CDR3 runs 15 residues. The CDR3 sequence is CASSQDGQGVGEQYF. The CDR3 nucleotides read TGCGCCAGCAGCCAAGATGGGCAGGGAGTCGGCGAGCAGTACTTC.

This clonotype was seen many times. J is TRBJ2-7 and V is TRBV5-6; the D gene is possibly TRBD2 (5 bases). The CDR3 is 11 residues long. Per the germline V gene, CDR1 is SGHDT and CDR2 is YYEEEE. The V end was cut by 0 bases, the J end by 7 bases, with 5 bases between. CDR3 bases: TGTGCCAGCAGCTTGGCGGGGGAGCAGTACTTC. As protein: CASSLAGEQYF.

Only a few counts were recorded for this clonotype. V is TRBV20-1 and J is TRBJ2-3; D is uncertain. Trimming shortened V by 3 bases and J by 4 bases, and 5 bases separated the two germline ends. This CDR3 comprises 11 residues. Germline V gene lookup returns CDR1 DFQATT and CDR2 SNEGSKA (reference sequence). The CDR3 DNA follows: TGCAGTGCTAGTTTTCCAGATACGCAGTATTTT. This encodes CSASFPDTQYF.

This clonotype came up many times. The V gene is TRBV4-2, the J gene TRBJ1-2; possibly TRBD1 for D (5 bases). V shed 2 bases and J shed 9 bases, with 13 bases lying between them. CDR3 length: 13 amino acids. Germline V gene lookup returns CDR1 LGHNA and CDR2 YNFKEQ. CDR3 nucleotide sequence: TGTGCCAGCAGCCAACTACCGGGACGTCGCTACACCTTC. Translating it yields CASSQLPGRRYTF.

This clonotype showed up just a few times. The CDR3 loop is CASSYSTQGRSPLHF. The DNA for the CDR3 is TGTGCCAGCAGTTACTCGACGCAGGGACGTTCACCCCTCCACTTT. The V and J genes are TRBV6-5 and TRBJ1-6; D perhaps matches TRBD1 (5 bases). The CDR3 runs to 15 residues. The V gene lost 0 bases and the J gene lost 9 bases, with 12 bases spanning the gap. Per the germline V gene, CDR1 is MNHEY and CDR2 is SVGAGI.

The sample holds many counts of this clonotype. The chain recombines TRBV29-1 with TRBJ1-2; tentatively, D is TRBD1 (5 bases). Germline CDR1 SQVTM, CDR2 ANQGSEA. This CDR3 contains 13 residues. Trimming removed 6 bases from V and 4 bases from J, with 15 bases in between. The CDR3 DNA reads TGCAGCGTCCCCGCCGAAGACAGCTATGGCTACACCTTC. This sequence encodes CSVPAEDSYGYTF. The full variable domain, in which reference TRBV29-1 and TRBJ1-2 provide the parts outside the CDR3, is SAVISQKPSRDICQRGTSLTIQCQVDSQVTMMFWYRQQPGQSLTLIATANQGSEATYESGFVIDKFPISRPNLTFSTLTVSNMSPEDSSIYLCSVPAEDSYGYTFGSGTRLTVV.

This clonotype was observed many times. The chain recombines TRBV29-1 with TRBJ2-3; 9 positions agree with TRBD2. The CDR3 covers 15 residues. With V trimmed by 5 bases and J by 1 base, 7 bases remained unmatched. Germline lookup yields CDR1 SQVTM and CDR2 ANQGSEA. The CDR3 bases are TGCAGCGTTCGGACTAGCGTCAGACGCACAGATACGCAGTATTTT. Its protein product is CSVRTSVRRTDTQYF.

A few counts support this clonotype. The J gene is TRBJ2-7, the V gene TRBV24-1; D remains unclear. Germline loops: CDR1 KGHDR, CDR2 SFDVKD. V lost 3 bases and J 3 bases, leaving 5 bases between the germline ends. CDR3 length equals 12 residues. CDR3 in DNA: TGTGCCACCAGTGATCACCTCTACGAGCAGTACTTC. It is translated as CATSDHLYEQYF.

This clonotype was found many times. The rearrangement joins TRBV5-6 to TRBJ2-2; 7 bases align to TRBD2. V lost 4 bases and J lost 6; bases outside the gene matches: 9. The CDR3 consists of 15 residues. Germline V CDR1 and CDR2: SGHDT, YYEEEE. CDR3 sequence: CASSQGRGSAGELFF. The CDR3 DNA sequence: TGTGCCAGCAGCCAAGGGCGGGGGTCGGCCGGGGAGCTGTTTTTT.

This clonotype was found many times. The rearrangement joins TRBV4-2 to TRBJ1-2, with 8 bases aligning to TRBD1. This CDR3 region has 14 residues. J lost 3 bases, V lost 8 bases, and 8 bases had no gene match. The V gene's germline CDR1 is LGHNA and CDR2 YNFKEQ. The CDR3 protein is CASGRQGTYYGYTF. CDR3 in DNA: TGTGCCAGCGGGAGACAGGGGACTTACTATGGCTACACCTTC.

This clonotype was seen ten or more times. The V call is TRBV6-1, the J call TRBJ2-7; possible D gene TRBD2, 6 bases. Germline CDR1 is MNHNS and CDR2 is SASEGT. The length of the CDR3 is 13 residues. With 6 bases removed from V and 7 bases from J, the gap between germline ends came to 16 bases. In DNA, the CDR3 is TGTGCCAGCAGCTCGGGAGTTTTCGTGGAGCAGTACTTC. It encodes CASSSGVFVEQYF.

This clonotype came up many times. This rearrangement joins TRBV28 to TRBJ1-2; 8 nucleotides agree with TRBD1. V shed 4 bases, J shed 3 bases, and the junction held 10 bases outside the gene matches. The germline V gene has CDR1 MDHEN and CDR2 SYDVKM. This CDR3 spans 16 amino acids. As DNA, the CDR3 is TGTGCCAGCAGTTCACCCGGCAGGGGGCTGTACTATGGCTACACCTTC. Protein: CASSSPGRGLYYGYTF.